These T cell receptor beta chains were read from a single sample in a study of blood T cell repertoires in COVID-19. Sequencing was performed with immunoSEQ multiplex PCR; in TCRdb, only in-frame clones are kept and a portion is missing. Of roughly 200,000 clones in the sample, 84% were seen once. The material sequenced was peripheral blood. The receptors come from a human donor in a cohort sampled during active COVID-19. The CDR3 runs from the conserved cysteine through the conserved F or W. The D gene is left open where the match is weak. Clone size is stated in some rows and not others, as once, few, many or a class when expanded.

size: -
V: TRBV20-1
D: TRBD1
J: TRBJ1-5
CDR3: CSASGDREDSNQPQHF
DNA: TGCAGTGCTAGTGGGGACAGGGAGGATAGCAATCAGCCCCAGCATTTT

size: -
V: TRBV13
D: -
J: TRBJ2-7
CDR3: CASSLAPREQYF
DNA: TGTGCCAGCAGCTTAGCTCCCCGCGAGCAGTACTTC

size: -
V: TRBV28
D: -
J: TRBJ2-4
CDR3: CASSLSGRGEDKNIQYF
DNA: TGTGCCAGCAGCCTCTCCGGAAGGGGTGAGGACAAAAACATTCAGTACTTC

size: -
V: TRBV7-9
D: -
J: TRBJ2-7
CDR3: CASSSRSYEQYF
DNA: TGTGCCAGCAGCTCGCGATCCTACGAGCAGTACTTC

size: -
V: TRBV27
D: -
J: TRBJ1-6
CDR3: CASSLLRLNSPLHF
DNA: TGTGCCAGCAGTTTATTGAGATTAAATTCACCCCTCCACTTT

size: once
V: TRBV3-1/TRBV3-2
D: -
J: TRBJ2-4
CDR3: CASSQRGGGNIQYF
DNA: TGTGCCAGCAGCCAACGCGGCGGAGGGAACATTCAGTACTTC

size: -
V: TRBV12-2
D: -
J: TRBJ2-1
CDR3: CASRLVRLACSYNEQFF
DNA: TGTGCAAGTCGCTTAGTTAGGCTAGCATGCTCCTACAATGAGCAGTTCTTC

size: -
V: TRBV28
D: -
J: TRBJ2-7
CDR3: CASSSPGQQYF
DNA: TGTGCCAGCAGTTCCCCAGGCCAGCAGTACTTC

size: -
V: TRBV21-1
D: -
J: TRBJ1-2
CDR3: CASCTRGGRCAGAHGYTF
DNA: TGTGCCAGCTGCACAAGGGGTGGCCGGTGTGCAGGGGCCCATGGCTACACCTTC

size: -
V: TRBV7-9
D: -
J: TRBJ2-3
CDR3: CASVLGRGIRPGTDTQYF
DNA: TGTGCCAGCGTGTTAGGGCGGGGCATTAGACCAGGCACAGATACGCAGTATTTT

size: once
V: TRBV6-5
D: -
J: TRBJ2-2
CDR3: CASSRGANTGELFF
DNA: TGTGCCAGCAGTCGGGGAGCGAACACCGGGGAGCTGTTTTTT

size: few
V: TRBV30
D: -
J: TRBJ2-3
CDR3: CAWSVGGVVTDTQYF
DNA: TGTGCCTGGAGTGTAGGGGGGGTGGTCACAGATACGCAGTATTTT

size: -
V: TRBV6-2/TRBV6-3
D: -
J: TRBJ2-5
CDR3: CASSWGRSETQYF
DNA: TGTGCCAGCAGTTGGGGGCGTTCAGAGACCCAGTACTTC

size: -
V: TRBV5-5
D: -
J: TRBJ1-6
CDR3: CASSLGAGVANSPLHF
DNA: TGTGCCAGCAGCTTGGGAGCAGGGGTAGCTAATTCACCCCTCCACTTT

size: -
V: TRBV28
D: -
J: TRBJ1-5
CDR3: CASSRTVAYQPQHF
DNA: TGTGCCAGCAGCCGGACAGTCGCGTATCAGCCCCAGCATTTT

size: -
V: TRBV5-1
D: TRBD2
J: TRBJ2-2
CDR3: CASSPSVAGSTGELFF
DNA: TGCGCCAGCAGCCCTTCGGTAGCGGGGAGCACCGGGGAGCTGTTTTTT